This T cell receptor beta chain was documented in a study of T cells in Graves' hyperthyroidism and ophthalmopathy. Amplification of TCR beta CDR3 regions was performed using RNA transcripts as template. The primer set for the first-round RT-PCR of the TCR CDR3 was HTBI. TCRdb re-called the multiplex PCR reads through MiXCR, storing one row per CDR3 protein. The sample contains fewer than 450,000 distinct CDR3 sequences, more than 12% of which appear only once. The CDR3 is 13 amino acids. From germline, CDR1 is SEHNR and CDR2 FQNEAQ (reference sequence). Trimming removed 5 bases at V and 4 bases at J, with 12 bases between.

The chain carries TRBV7-9 and TRBJ2-7; D unresolved. The receptor was derived from a man in his fifties with Graves' ophthalmopathy. Material for sequencing was blood. DNA for the CDR3: TGTGCCAGCAGCCCTCGGTCCGGGTACGAGCAGTACTTC. Protein sequence: CASSPRSGYEQYF.